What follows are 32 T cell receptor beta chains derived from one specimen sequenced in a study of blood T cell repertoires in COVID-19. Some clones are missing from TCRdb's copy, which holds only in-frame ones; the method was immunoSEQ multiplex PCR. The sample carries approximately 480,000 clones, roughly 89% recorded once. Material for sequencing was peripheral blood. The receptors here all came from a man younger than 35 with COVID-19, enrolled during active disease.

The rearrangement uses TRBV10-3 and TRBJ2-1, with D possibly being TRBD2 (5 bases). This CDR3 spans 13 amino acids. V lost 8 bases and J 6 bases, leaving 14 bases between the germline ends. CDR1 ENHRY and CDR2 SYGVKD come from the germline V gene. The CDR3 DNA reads TGTGCCATCGGGTTCCCCCGGGGCAATGAGCAGTTCTTC. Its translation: CAIGFPRGNEQFF.

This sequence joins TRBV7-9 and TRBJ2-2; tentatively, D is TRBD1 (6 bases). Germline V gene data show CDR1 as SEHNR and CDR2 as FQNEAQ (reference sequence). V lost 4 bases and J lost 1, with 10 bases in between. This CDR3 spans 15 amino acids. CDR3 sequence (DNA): TGTGCCAGCAGCTCGCAGGGGTTGAACACCGGGGAGCTGTTTTTT. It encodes CASSSQGLNTGELFF.

The CDR3 protein is CASSLPRDYRTYSYNEQFF. The CDR3 nucleotides read TGTGCCAGTAGTCTTCCCCGGGACTACCGAACCTACTCCTACAATGAGCAGTTCTTC. The chain recombines TRBV19 with TRBJ2-1; 7 positions agree with TRBD2. Germline V gene sequence: CDR1 LNHDA, CDR2 SQIVND (reference sequence). The CDR3 runs to 19 residues. Losses at the gene ends were 5 bases for V and 0 bases for J; bases not matched to a gene: 16.

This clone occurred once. The CDR3 spells CAWSVVGVGTDTQYF. In DNA, the CDR3 is TGTGCCTGGAGTGTAGTAGGGGTTGGCACAGATACGCAGTATTTT. The V call is TRBV30, the J call TRBJ2-3, with D possibly TRBD1 on 5 matching bases. The CDR3 is made up of 15 amino acids. The germline gives CDR1 GTSNPN, CDR2 SVGIG (reference sequence). The V gene lost 0 bases and the J gene lost 1 base, with 11 bases spanning the gap.

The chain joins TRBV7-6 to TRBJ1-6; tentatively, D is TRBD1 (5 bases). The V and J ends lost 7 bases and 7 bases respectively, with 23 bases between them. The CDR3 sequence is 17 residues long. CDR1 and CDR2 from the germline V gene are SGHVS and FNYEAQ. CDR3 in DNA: TGTGCCAGCACCCTTTTACAACGGAGGGGATTAAATTCACCCCTCCACTTT. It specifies CASTLLQRRGLNSPLHF.

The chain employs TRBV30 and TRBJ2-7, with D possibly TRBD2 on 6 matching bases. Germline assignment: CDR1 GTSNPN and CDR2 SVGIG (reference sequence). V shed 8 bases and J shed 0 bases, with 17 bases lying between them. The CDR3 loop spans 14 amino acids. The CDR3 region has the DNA TGTGCCGGGAACGCCGGAGGGAGCTCCTACGAGCAGTACTTC. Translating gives CAGNAGGSSYEQYF.

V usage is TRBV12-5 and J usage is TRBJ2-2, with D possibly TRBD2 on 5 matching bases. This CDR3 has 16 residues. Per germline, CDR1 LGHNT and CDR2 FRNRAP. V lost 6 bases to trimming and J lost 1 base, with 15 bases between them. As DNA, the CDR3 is TGTGCTAGTGGAATCCCGAGGGTCTGGAACACCGGGGAGCTGTTTTTT. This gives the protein CASGIPRVWNTGELFF.

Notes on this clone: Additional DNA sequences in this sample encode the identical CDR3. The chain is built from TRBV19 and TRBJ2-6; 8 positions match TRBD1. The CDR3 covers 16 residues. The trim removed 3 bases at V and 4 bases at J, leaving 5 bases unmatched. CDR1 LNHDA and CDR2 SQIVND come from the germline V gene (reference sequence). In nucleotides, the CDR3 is TGTGCCAGTAGTATTGGCAGGGGGCCAGGGGCCAACGTCCTGACTTTC. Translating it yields CASSIGRGPGANVLTF.

The CDR3 loop reads CASSLWQSSSPLHF. The CDR3 region has the DNA TGTGCCAGCAGCTTGTGGCAGTCAAGTTCACCCCTCCACTTT. This chain joins TRBV5-6 and TRBJ1-6; D not resolved. There are 14 residues in the CDR3. Germline assignment: CDR1 SGHDT and CDR2 YYEEEE. V was clipped by 1 base and J by 9 bases, with 11 bases between them.

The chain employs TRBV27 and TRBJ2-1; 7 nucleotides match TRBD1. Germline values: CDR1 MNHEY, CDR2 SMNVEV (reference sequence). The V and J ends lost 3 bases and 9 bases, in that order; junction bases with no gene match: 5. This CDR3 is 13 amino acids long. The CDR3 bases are TGTGCCAGCAGTTTTTCCAGGGGGAGTGAGCAGTTCTTC. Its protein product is CASSFSRGSEQFF.

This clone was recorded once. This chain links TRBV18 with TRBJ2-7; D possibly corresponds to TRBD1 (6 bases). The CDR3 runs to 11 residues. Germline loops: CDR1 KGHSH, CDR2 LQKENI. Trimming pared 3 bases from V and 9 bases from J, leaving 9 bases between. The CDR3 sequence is CASSPDSAQYF. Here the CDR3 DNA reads TGTGCCAGCTCACCGGACAGCGCGCAGTACTTC. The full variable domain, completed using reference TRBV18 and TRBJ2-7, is NAGVMQNPRHLVRRRGQEARLRCSPMKGHSHVYWYRQLPEEGLKFMVYLQKENIIDESGMPKERFSAEFPKEGPSILRIQQVVRGDSAAYFCASSPDSAQYFGPGTRLTVT.

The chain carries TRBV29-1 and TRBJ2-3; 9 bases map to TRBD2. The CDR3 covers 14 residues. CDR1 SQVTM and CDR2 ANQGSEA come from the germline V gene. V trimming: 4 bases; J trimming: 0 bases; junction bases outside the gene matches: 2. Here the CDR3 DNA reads TGCAGCGTTGGACTAGCGGAGAGCACAGATACGCAGTATTTT. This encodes CSVGLAESTDTQYF.

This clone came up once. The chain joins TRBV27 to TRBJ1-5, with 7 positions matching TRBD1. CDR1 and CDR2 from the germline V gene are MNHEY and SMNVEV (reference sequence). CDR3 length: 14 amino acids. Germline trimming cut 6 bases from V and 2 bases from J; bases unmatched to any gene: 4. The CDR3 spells CASSDREGNQPQHF. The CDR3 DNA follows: TGTGCCAGCAGCGACAGGGAAGGCAATCAGCCCCAGCATTTT.

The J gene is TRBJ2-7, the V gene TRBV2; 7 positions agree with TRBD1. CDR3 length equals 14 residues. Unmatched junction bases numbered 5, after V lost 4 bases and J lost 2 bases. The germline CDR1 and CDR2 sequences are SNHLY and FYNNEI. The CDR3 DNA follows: TGTGCCAGCAGTGGATCCGGGACAGCCTACGAGCAGTACTTC. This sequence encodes CASSGSGTAYEQYF.

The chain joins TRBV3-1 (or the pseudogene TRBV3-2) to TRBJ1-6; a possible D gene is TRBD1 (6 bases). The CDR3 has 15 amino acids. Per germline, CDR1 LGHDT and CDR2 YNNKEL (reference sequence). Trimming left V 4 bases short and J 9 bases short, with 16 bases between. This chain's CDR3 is CASSREALGGSPLHF. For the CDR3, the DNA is TGTGCCAGCAGCCGAGAGGCCCTAGGGGGTTCACCCCTCCACTTT.

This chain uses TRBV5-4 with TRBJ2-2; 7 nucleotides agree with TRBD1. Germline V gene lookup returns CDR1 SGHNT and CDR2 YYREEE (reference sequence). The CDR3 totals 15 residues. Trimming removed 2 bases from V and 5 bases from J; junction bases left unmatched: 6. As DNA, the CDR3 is TGTGCCAGCAGCTTAAGGACAGGACGGACCGGGGAGCTGTTTTTT. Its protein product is CASSLRTGRTGELFF.

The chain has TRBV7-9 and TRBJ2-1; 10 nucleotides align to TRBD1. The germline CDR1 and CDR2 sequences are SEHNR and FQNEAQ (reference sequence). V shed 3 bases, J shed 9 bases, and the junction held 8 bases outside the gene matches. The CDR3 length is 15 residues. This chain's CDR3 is CASSFRDRGFSEQFF. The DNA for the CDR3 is TGTGCCAGCAGCTTTCGGGACAGGGGATTCAGTGAGCAGTTCTTC.

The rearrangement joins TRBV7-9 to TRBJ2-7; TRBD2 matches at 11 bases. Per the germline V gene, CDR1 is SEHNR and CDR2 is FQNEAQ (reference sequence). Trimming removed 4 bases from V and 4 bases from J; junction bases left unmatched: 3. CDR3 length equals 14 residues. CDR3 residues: CASSSRTSGYEQYF. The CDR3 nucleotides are TGTGCCAGCAGCTCTCGGACTAGCGGGTACGAGCAGTACTTC.

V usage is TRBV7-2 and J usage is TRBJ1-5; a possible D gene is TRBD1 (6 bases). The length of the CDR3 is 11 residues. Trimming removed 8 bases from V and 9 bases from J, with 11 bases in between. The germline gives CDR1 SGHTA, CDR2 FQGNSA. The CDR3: CASRLQGPQHF. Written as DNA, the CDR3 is TGTGCCAGCCGGCTACAGGGGCCCCAGCATTTT.

The CDR3 DNA sequence: TGTGCCAGCATCCCGGACAGGGACTATGGCTACACCTTC. Protein product: CASIPDRDYGYTF. V and J are TRBV2 and TRBJ1-2; 8 nucleotides match TRBD1. CDR1 and CDR2 from the germline V gene are SNHLY and FYNNEI. CDR3 size: 13 residues. The junction had 4 bases not matched to a gene; V was cut back by 7 bases and J by 3 bases.

In DNA, the CDR3 is TGTGCCAGCAGCCCGGGACAGGGGATGAGAGGCACTGAAGCTTTCTTT. Its protein product is CASSPGQGMRGTEAFF. The gene calls are TRBV5-6 and TRBJ1-1, with 10 bases matching TRBD1. Per the germline V gene, CDR1 is SGHDT and CDR2 is YYEEEE. V was clipped by 4 bases and J by 4 bases; unmatched bases: 10. The CDR3 extends over 16 amino acids.

In DNA form, the CDR3 reads TGTGCCAGCAGCCCCGGACTAGGGAGTTACGAGCAGTACTTC. It codes for CASSPGLGSYEQYF. This chain links TRBV5-6 with TRBJ2-7; 7 bases are shared with TRBD2. V was pared by 4 bases and J by 4 bases, with 8 bases of the junction left unmatched. CDR3 length: 14 residues. Germline CDR1 is SGHDT and CDR2 is YYEEEE.

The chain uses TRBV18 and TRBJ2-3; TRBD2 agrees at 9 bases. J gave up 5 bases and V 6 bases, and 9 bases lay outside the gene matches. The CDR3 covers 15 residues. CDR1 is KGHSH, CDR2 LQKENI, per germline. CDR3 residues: CASSLLAGEQDTQYF. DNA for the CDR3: TGTGCCAGCTCCCTATTAGCGGGAGAACAAGATACGCAGTATTTT.

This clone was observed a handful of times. CDR3: CASSQEGGDSSYEQYF. CDR3 DNA: TGTGCCAGCAGCCAAGAAGGAGGGGACTCCTCCTACGAGCAGTACTTC. This rearrangement joins TRBV4-2 to TRBJ2-7; TRBD2 is a possible D gene (6 bases). CDR1 LGHNA and CDR2 YNFKEQ come from the germline V gene. CDR3 size: 16 residues. Trimming stripped 0 bases from V and 0 bases from J, with 12 bases between.

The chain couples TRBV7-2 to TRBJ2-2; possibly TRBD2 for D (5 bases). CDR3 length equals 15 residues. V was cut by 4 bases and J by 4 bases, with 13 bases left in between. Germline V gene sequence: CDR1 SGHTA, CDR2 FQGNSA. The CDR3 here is CASSSPRRATGELFF. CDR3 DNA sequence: TGTGCCAGCAGCTCCCCCCGGCGGGCCACCGGGGAGCTGTTTTTT. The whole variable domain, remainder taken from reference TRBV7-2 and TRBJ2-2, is GAGVSQSPSNKVTEKGKDVELRCDPISGHTALYWYRQSLGQGLEFLIYFQGNSAPDKSGLPSDRFSAERTGGSVSTLTIQRTQQEDSAVYLCASSSPRRATGELFFGEGSRLTVL.

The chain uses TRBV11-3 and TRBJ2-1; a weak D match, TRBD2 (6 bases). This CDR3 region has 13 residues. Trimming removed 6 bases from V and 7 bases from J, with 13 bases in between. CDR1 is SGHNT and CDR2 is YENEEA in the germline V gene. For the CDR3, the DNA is TGTGCCAGCAGTGAAGCTCGGGGGAATGAGCAGTTCTTC. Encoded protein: CASSEARGNEQFF.

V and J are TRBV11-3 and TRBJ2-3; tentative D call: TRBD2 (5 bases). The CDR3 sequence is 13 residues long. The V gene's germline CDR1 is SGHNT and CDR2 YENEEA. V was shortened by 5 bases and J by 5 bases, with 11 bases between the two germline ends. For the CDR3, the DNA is TGTGCCAGCAGCCGGGGATCTTTAGATACGCAGTATTTT. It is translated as CASSRGSLDTQYF.

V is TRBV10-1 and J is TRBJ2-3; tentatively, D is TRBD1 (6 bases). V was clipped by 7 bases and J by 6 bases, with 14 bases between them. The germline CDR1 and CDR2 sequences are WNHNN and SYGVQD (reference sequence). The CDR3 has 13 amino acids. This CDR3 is CASTGRGVDTQYF. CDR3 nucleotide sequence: TGCGCCAGCACCGGCAGGGGAGTCGATACGCAGTATTTT.

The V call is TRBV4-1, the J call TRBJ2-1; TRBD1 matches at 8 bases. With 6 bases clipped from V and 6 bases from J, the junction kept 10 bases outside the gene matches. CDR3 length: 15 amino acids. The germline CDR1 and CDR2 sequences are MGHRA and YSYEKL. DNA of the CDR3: TGCGCCAGCAGACCCTCCGGACAGGGTGGCAATGAGCAGTTCTTC. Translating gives CASRPSGQGGNEQFF.

Here the CDR3 DNA reads TGCAGTGCTAGTCCCCGACTAGCCAAAAACATTCAGTACTTC. Amino acid sequence: CSASPRLAKNIQYF. V and J are TRBV20-1 and TRBJ2-4; no clear D. The CDR3 has 14 residues. Germline loops: CDR1 DFQATT, CDR2 SNEGSKA (reference sequence). V lost 3 bases, J lost 0 bases, and 9 bases lay in between.

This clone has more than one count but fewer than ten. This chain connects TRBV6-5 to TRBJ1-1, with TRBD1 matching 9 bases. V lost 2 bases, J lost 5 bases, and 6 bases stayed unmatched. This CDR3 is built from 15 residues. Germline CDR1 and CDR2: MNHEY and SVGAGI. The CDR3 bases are TGTGCCAGCAGTTACGGGGACAGGGCGGGTACTGAAGCTTTCTTT. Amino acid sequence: CASSYGDRAGTEAFF.

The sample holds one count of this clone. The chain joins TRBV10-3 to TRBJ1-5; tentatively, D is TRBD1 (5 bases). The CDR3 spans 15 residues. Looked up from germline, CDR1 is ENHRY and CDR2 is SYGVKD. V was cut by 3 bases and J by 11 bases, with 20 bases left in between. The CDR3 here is CAISDWDGGRRAQHF. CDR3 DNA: TGTGCCATCAGTGACTGGGACGGGGGACGGCGGGCCCAGCATTTT.